This TCR beta chain was found in a study of blood T cell repertoires in COVID-19. Study details: T cells, B-cell-depleted T cells, or PBMCs provided the cDNA or gDNA that served as material.

The V gene lost 5 bases and the J gene lost 4 bases, with 23 bases spanning the gap. CDR3 size: 18 residues. CDR1 and CDR2 (germline): WNHNN, SYGVQD (reference sequence). In the authors' workflow: Nucleated cell counts were estimated from reference gene primer amplification. Only in-frame clones appear in the TCRdb table, and some are missing; sequencing was by immunoSEQ multiplex PCR. Clonal size and the V and J genes are those of that table, whereas D and trimming came from the DNA. The profile shows approximately 350,000 clones, about nine tenths of them singletons. The rearrangement uses TRBV10-1 and TRBJ1-4; a possible D gene is TRBD1 (6 bases). The clonotype originates from a woman aged 50 to 60 with COVID-19, enrolled during active disease. The material sequenced was peripheral blood. This CDR3 is CASSHSRDTSFDNEKLFF. The DNA for the CDR3 is TGCGCCAGCAGTCACTCCCGGGACACCTCCTTCGATAATGAAAAACTGTTTTTT.